Below, 28 T cell receptor beta chains from the same sample are listed, as sequenced in a study of T cells in Graves' hyperthyroidism and ophthalmopathy. Amplified TCR beta CDR3 regions derived from RNA transcripts. The primer set for the first-round RT-PCR of the TCR CDR3 was HTBI. TCRdb reprocessed the multiplex PCR reads with MiXCR, giving one entry per CDR3 protein. The sample lists about 660,000 distinct CDR3 sequences, 40% to 55% occurring once. Specimen: peripheral blood or thyroid tissue (not recorded which). The receptors stem from an adult man with Graves' disease, either hyperthyroidism or ophthalmopathy (not recorded which).

The chain combines TRBV29-1 with TRBJ2-5; 8 bases line up with TRBD2. This CDR3 has 15 amino acids. The germline gives CDR1 SQVTM, CDR2 ANQGSEA. The V gene end was trimmed by 4 bases and the J gene end by 4 bases; junction bases not matched to a gene: 11. The CDR3 nucleotides are TGCAGCGTTGCATGGGTCGGGAGGGGTATAGAGACCCAGTACTTC. The encoded protein is CSVAWVGRGIETQYF.

This chain links TRBV7-6 with TRBJ1-4, with D tentatively TRBD1 (6 bases). The CDR3 is 13 residues long. Germline CDR1 reads SGHVS; CDR2 reads FNYEAQ. Trimming removed 6 bases at V and 7 bases at J, with 12 bases between. This chain's CDR3 is CASRQGMGEKLFF. The CDR3 DNA reads TGTGCCAGCAGACAGGGTATGGGTGAAAAACTGTTTTTT.

This clonotype was seen a few times. This sequence may be a read error, since a much larger clone differs from it by one base. This chain connects TRBV6-5 to TRBJ1-6; no reliable D call. The germline gives CDR1 MNHEY, CDR2 SVGAGI. The CDR3 is made up of 12 amino acids. CDR3 in DNA: TGTGCCATCAGTGCTGACCCGGCACCCCTCCACTTT. Its protein product is CAISADPAPLHF.

This clonotype was seen many times. CDR3 coding DNA: TGTGCCAGCAACCAACAGGGGGTCGGTGAAAAACTGTTTTTT. This gives the protein CASNQQGVGEKLFF. V gene TRBV12-3 or TRBV12-4 combines with J gene TRBJ1-4; 8 bases match TRBD1. The CDR3 has 14 residues. Trimming at V came to 7 bases and at J to 7 bases, leaving 8 bases not matched to a gene.

This clonotype was seen a single time. An end of the junction does not agree with germline; a read error may underlie this. This chain uses TRBV10-1 with TRBJ1-2, with 7 bases fitting TRBD1. Germline loops: CDR1 WNHNN, CDR2 SYGVQD (reference sequence). The CDR3 length is 13 residues. This CDR3 reads CAISDGRGNGYTF. The CDR3, as DNA: TGTGCCATCAGTGACGGCAGGGGGAATGGCTACACCTTC.

This clonotype was detected only a few times. Written as DNA, the CDR3 is TGTGCCAGCAGTGAAATAGGACAGGGCTATCAGCCCCAGCATTTT. Protein product: CASSEIGQGYQPQHF. The chain couples TRBV6-5 to TRBJ1-5; the match to TRBD1 covers 8 bases. Looked up from germline, CDR1 is MNHEY and CDR2 is SVGAGI. The length of the CDR3 is 15 residues. The ends lost 5 bases at V and 5 bases at J; junction bases unmatched: 8.

At least ten counts were recorded for this clonotype. The chain carries TRBV29-1 and TRBJ1-6; D perhaps matches TRBD1 (5 bases). Germline CDR1 reads SQVTM; CDR2 reads ANQGSEA. This CDR3 has 16 amino acids. Trimming pared 8 bases from V and 0 bases from J, leaving 17 bases between. This CDR3 is CSPLHRRNSYNSPLHF. The CDR3, as DNA: TGCAGCCCCCTTCACAGGAGGAACTCCTATAATTCACCCCTCCACTTT.

This clonotype occurred many times. This rearrangement joins TRBV20-1 to TRBJ2-5; D remains unclear. This CDR3 is 11 amino acids long. Germline values: CDR1 DFQATT, CDR2 SNEGSKA (reference sequence). V was clipped by 1 base and J by 1 base, with 1 base between them. The CDR3 reads CSARVQETQYF. CDR3 DNA: TGCAGTGCTAGAGTCCAAGAGACCCAGTACTTC.

About this clonotype: This clone may be a read error of a much larger clone one base away. The genes are TRBV10-3 and TRBJ2-2; no firm D call. CDR1 is ENHRY and CDR2 is SYGVKD in the germline V gene. The CDR3 spans 14 residues. The V end was cut by 5 bases, the J end by 0 bases, with 7 bases between. The CDR3 coding sequence is TGTGCCATCAGTTACGGCTCGAACACCGGGGAGCTGTTTTTT. Its protein product is CAISYGSNTGELFF.

There are many counts of this clonotype. The rearrangement links TRBV12-3 or TRBV12-4 to TRBJ1-6; no clear D. The ends were cut back, 6 bases at V and 9 bases at J, with 15 bases in the middle. The length of the CDR3 is 14 residues. The CDR3 DNA follows: TGTGCCAGCAGCCACCTAGGGCCCGTTTCACCCCTCCACTTT. Translated, it gives CASSHLGPVSPLHF.

This clonotype was seen many times. The V and J genes are TRBV7-2 and TRBJ1-6; no clear D. Germline V gives CDR1 SGHTA, CDR2 FQGNSA. This CDR3 spans 16 amino acids. Trimming removed 1 base at V and 13 bases at J, with 20 bases between. For the CDR3, the DNA is TGTGCCAGCAGCTTAGGGGCCGTTGCAATCACTGGGCCCCTCCACTTT. Translating gives CASSLGAVAITGPLHF.

Only a few counts were recorded for this clonotype. The chain has TRBV5-1 and TRBJ1-1, with 7 nucleotides matching TRBD1. The CDR3 covers 14 residues. Germline values: CDR1 SGHRS, CDR2 YFSETQ. Unmatched junction bases numbered 4, after V lost 4 bases and J lost 1 base. The CDR3 loop reads CASSMTGWNTEAFF. The CDR3 DNA sequence: TGCGCCAGCAGCATGACAGGGTGGAACACTGAAGCTTTCTTT. The whole variable domain, remainder taken from reference TRBV5-1 and TRBJ1-1, is KAGVTQTPRYLIKTRGQQVTLSCSPISGHRSVSWYQQTPGQGLQFLFEYFSETQRNKGNFPGRFSGRQFSNSRSEMNVSTLELGDSALYLCASSMTGWNTEAFFGQGTRLTVV.

V and J are TRBV24-1 and TRBJ1-4, with D perhaps matching TRBD1 (6 bases). CDR1 and CDR2 from the germline V gene are KGHDR and SFDVKD. This CDR3 contains 17 residues. V dropped 4 bases and J dropped 4 bases, with 18 bases sitting between them. The CDR3 nucleotides read TGTGCCACCAGTGACACGACAGGCTCGGGGGATAATGAAAAACTGTTTTTT. It is translated as CATSDTTGSGDNEKLFF.

A remark on this clonotype: This may arise from a read error, as a much more abundant clone is one base away. This chain uses TRBV10-3 with TRBJ1-5, with a tentative D call TRBD1 (5 bases). The CDR3 covers 14 residues. Trimming stripped 2 bases from V and 3 bases from J, with 8 bases between. CDR1 and CDR2 from the germline V gene are ENHRY and SYGVKD. CDR3 coding DNA: TGTGCCATCAGTGAGGGGGGACTCAATCAGCCCCAGCATTTT. As protein: CAISEGGLNQPQHF.

CDR3 sequence (DNA): TGTGCCAGCAGCTCCCCGGGACAGACCTTGAGGAATGAAAAACTGTTTTTT. It translates to CASSSPGQTLRNEKLFF. The J gene is TRBJ1-4, the V gene TRBV7-9, with TRBD1 matching over 7 bases. Germline-derived CDR1 and CDR2 are SEHNR and FQNEAQ (reference sequence). V was clipped by 4 bases and J by 5 bases; unmatched bases: 13. CDR3 length: 17 residues.

This clonotype was observed a handful of times. This sequence joins TRBV7-2 and TRBJ1-1; 7 bases are a match to TRBD1. CDR3 length: 18 amino acids. Germline V lookup: CDR1 SGHTA, CDR2 FQGNSA. Trimming removed 6 bases from V and 0 bases from J; junction bases left unmatched: 16. The CDR3 region is CASSYSRRQGRMNTEAFF. In nucleotides, the CDR3 is TGTGCCAGCAGTTACAGTCGACGACAGGGCAGGATGAACACTGAAGCTTTCTTT. The variable domain in full, completed from reference TRBV7-2 and TRBJ1-1, reads GAGVSQSPSNKVTEKGKDVELRCDPISGHTALYWYRQSLGQGLEFLIYFQGNSAPDKSGLPSDRFSAERTGGSVSTLTIQRTQQEDSAVYLCASSYSRRQGRMNTEAFFGQGTRLTVV.

With respect to this clonotype: It may be a read error: a sequence one base away is much more abundant. V is TRBV2 and J is TRBJ1-6; D not resolved. In germline, CDR1 is SNHLY, CDR2 FYNNEI. With 6 bases removed from V and 5 bases from J, the gap between germline ends came to 8 bases. The CDR3 runs to 13 residues. CDR3 loop: CASSYANNSPLHF. The CDR3 DNA reads as TGTGCCAGCAGCTACGCGAATAATTCACCCCTCCACTTT.

The chain joins TRBV19 to TRBJ2-7; 9 bases align to TRBD2. Per the germline V gene, CDR1 is LNHDA and CDR2 is SQIVND (reference sequence). The CDR3 runs 17 residues. V trimming: 2 bases; J trimming: 5 bases; junction bases outside the gene matches: 13. This CDR3 is CASSITAGKLAGHEQYF. CDR3 nucleotides: TGTGCCAGTAGTATAACCGCGGGAAAACTAGCGGGCCACGAGCAGTACTTC.

This clonotype was seen many times. J is TRBJ1-6 and V is TRBV19; a weak D match, TRBD1 (5 bases). V lost 7 bases and J 7 bases, leaving 14 bases between the germline ends. This CDR3 is built from 14 residues. Germline assignment: CDR1 LNHDA and CDR2 SQIVND (reference sequence). CDR3 in amino acids: CASKAGTVNSPLHF. DNA of the CDR3: TGTGCCAGTAAAGCCGGGACGGTGAATTCACCCCTCCACTTT.

A note on this clonotype: Just one base apart from a much larger clone, this may be a read error. The chain carries TRBV20-1 and TRBJ2-5, with D hard to call. The V and J ends lost 6 bases and 6 bases respectively, with 11 bases between them. This CDR3 has 11 residues. Germline V lookup: CDR1 DFQATT, CDR2 SNEGSKA (reference sequence). Written as DNA, the CDR3 is TGCAGTGCAGGATGGGAAAAGACCCAGTACTTC. Its protein product is CSAGWEKTQYF.

In this sample, this clonotype turned up a few times. The rearrangement links TRBV12-3 or TRBV12-4 to TRBJ1-1, with D possibly matching TRBD1 (5 bases). This CDR3 region has 12 residues. Trimming pared 8 bases from V and 7 bases from J, leaving 14 bases between. CDR3 residues: CASGGLGLEAFF. In DNA form, the CDR3 reads TGTGCCAGCGGGGGTCTGGGACTTGAAGCTTTCTTT.

As concerns this clonotype: A single base separates this from a much larger clone, so it may be a read error. The gene calls are TRBV10-3 and TRBJ1-1; TRBD1 matches 11 bases. Germline CDR1 and CDR2: ENHRY and SYGVKD. This CDR3 is built from 16 residues. V was clipped by 3 bases and J by 3 bases; unmatched bases: 6. The chain's CDR3 is CAISDGGQGGDTEAFF. DNA of the CDR3: TGTGCCATCAGTGACGGGGGACAGGGGGGAGACACTGAAGCTTTCTTT.

The chain recombines TRBV5-1 with TRBJ1-3; D is ambiguous. The V gene lost 0 bases and the J gene lost 4 bases, with 14 bases spanning the gap. CDR3 size: 16 residues. Germline CDR1 and CDR2: SGHRS and YFSETQ. CDR3 nucleotide sequence: TGCGCCAGCAGCTTGGCCCCGGGAACGGGAGGAAACACCATATATTTT. This translates into CASSLAPGTGGNTIYF.

This clonotype was observed many times. This chain joins TRBV7-9 and TRBJ2-7; weak D call: TRBD1 (6 bases). Germline V gene data show CDR1 as SEHNR and CDR2 as FQNEAQ (reference sequence). Trimming took off 6 bases at V and 5 bases at J, with 11 bases between the two ends. The CDR3 totals 12 residues. DNA for the CDR3: TGTGCCAGCAGTTCAGGGGTGCACGAGCAGTACTTC. This encodes CASSSGVHEQYF.

This clonotype was observed many times. The chain carries TRBV29-1 and TRBJ2-7; no definite D call. CDR1 SQVTM and CDR2 ANQGSEA come from the germline V gene. The CDR3 sequence is 12 residues long. V was trimmed by 3 bases and J by 5 bases, leaving 11 bases between them. The CDR3 reads CSVDVSTHEQYF. DNA of the CDR3: TGCAGCGTTGATGTGTCTACCCACGAGCAGTACTTC.

The J gene is TRBJ2-7, the V gene TRBV5-1; 11 bases are a match to TRBD2. J was trimmed by 5 bases and V by 5 bases; bases with no gene match: 6. CDR3 size: 14 residues. CDR1 SGHRS and CDR2 YFSETQ come from the germline V gene. Here the CDR3 DNA reads TGCGCCAGCAGGGCCCTAGCGGGAGGACACGAGCAGTACTTC. Translation gives CASRALAGGHEQYF. Full variable domain (outside the CDR3, taken from reference TRBV5-1 and TRBJ2-7): KAGVTQTPRYLIKTRGQQVTLSCSPISGHRSVSWYQQTPGQGLQFLFEYFSETQRNKGNFPGRFSGRQFSNSRSEMNVSTLELGDSALYLCASRALAGGHEQYFGPGTRLTVT.

This clonotype has more than one count but fewer than ten. The V gene is TRBV19, the J gene TRBJ1-5, with D unresolved. CDR1 and CDR2 from the germline V gene are LNHDA and SQIVND (reference sequence). CDR3 length equals 12 residues. With 0 bases removed from V and 9 bases from J, the gap between germline ends came to 6 bases. The CDR3 reads CASSIDLSPQHF. CDR3 in DNA: TGTGCCAGTAGTATAGATCTATCGCCCCAGCATTTT. The variable domain in full, with the rest retrieved from reference TRBV19 and TRBJ1-5, is DGGITQSPKYLFRKEGQNVTLSCEQNLNHDAMYWYRQDPGQGLRLIYYSQIVNDFQKGDIAEGYSVSREKKESFPLTVTSAQKNPTAFYLCASSIDLSPQHFGDGTRLSIL.

This clonotype was observed once. V is TRBV20-1 and J is TRBJ1-2, with D possibly matching TRBD1 (6 bases). Germline-derived CDR1 and CDR2 are DFQATT and SNEGSKA (reference sequence). The CDR3 totals 19 residues. Deletions cut 3 bases from V and 1 base from J, with 27 bases between. The DNA for the CDR3 is TGCAGTGCTAGGGATGTTCGGGGGGCTGTAGATATAGGTAACTATGGCTACACCTTC. This encodes CSARDVRGAVDIGNYGYTF.